Listed here is a single T cell receptor beta chain. Its antigen is still unknown. The nonmyeloablative bone marrow transplants came from related graft donors, with transient mixed chimerism. CD4+CD25+CD127- Tregs, CD4+CD25- non-Tregs, CD4 and CD8 cells were sorted. Libraries were prepared by immunoSEQ multiplex PCR; TCRdb keeps only in-frame clonotypes and omits some of them. The sample contains 81,000 or so clones, over 75% of which appear only once. This entry comes from a study of Tregs in tolerant kidney transplant recipients. General study results and limits: For some patients, primers changed over time, blocking nucleotide-level comparison. Activated donor B cell expansion appeared to reveal the most relevant donor-specific TCRbeta repertoire.

The TCR was taken from a human patient who received a combined kidney and bone marrow transplant. Some T cells may possibly be graft donor cells. Sequenced material: CD4+ T cells from blood (PBMCs), taken 24 months after the transplant.

The CDR3: CASSDRENANQPQHF. The CDR3 nucleotides are TGTGCCAGTAGTGACAGGGAGAACGCCAATCAGCCCCAGCATTTT. The genes are TRBV28 and TRBJ1-5, with 7 bases lining up with TRBD1. This CDR3 has 15 residues. Trimming removed 9 bases from V and 3 bases from J; junction bases left unmatched: 11. The germline CDR1 and CDR2 sequences are MDHEN and SYDVKM. Based on the CDR3 plus reference TRBV28 and TRBJ1-5, the full variable domain is DVKVTQSSRYLVKRTGEKVFLECVQDMDHENMFWYRQDPGLGLRLIYFSYDVKMKEKGDIPEGYSVSREKKERFSLILESASTNQTSMYLCASSDRENANQPQHFGDGTRLSIL.